The clone carrying this TCR beta chain came up a few times. Its antigen is currently unknown. Every isolated RNA sample was fully reverse transcribed, so sequencing captured expressed TCRB transcripts. The average read count of naive, central memory and regulatory T cell samples was about 3.57 million. The protocol was immunoSEQ multiplex PCR, while the TCRdb copy is restricted to in-frame clones and leaves out a portion. The table has roughly 150,000 clones, 11% seen once; the top ten hold over 2%. These data are taken from a study of beta chain features in type 1 diabetes. In the study overall: Cell yields, age and gender were similar between patients and healthy donors.

Whole-study results and caveats: Naive, central memory and Treg TCRB repertoires seemed to resemble each other more closely in patients than they did in healthy donors.

The receptor's source is a man aged 18-30 years in good health. The specimen sequenced was central memory CD4+ T cells from blood.

The CDR3 here is CASSSRTATGNTIYF. The CDR3 nucleotides are TGTGCCAGCAGCTCACGGACAGCCACTGGAAACACCATATATTTT. J is TRBJ1-3 and V is TRBV11-2, with TRBD1 as a possible D gene (6 bases). V was cut by 4 bases and J by 2 bases, with 12 bases left in between. Germline V gene data show CDR1 as SGHAT and CDR2 as FQNNGV. The CDR3 has 15 amino acids. The full variable domain, completed using reference TRBV11-2 and TRBJ1-3, is EAGVAQSPRYKIIEKRQSVAFWCNPISGHATLYWYQQILGQGPKLLIQFQNNGVVDDSQLPKDRFSAERLKGVDSTLKIQPAKLEDSAVYLCASSSRTATGNTIYFGEGSWLTVV.